The present T cell receptor beta chain was sequenced within a study of blood T cell repertoires in COVID-19. Study in general: Sites in the United States, Italy and Spain provided acute and convalescent COVID-19 samples. T cells, B-cell-depleted T cells, or PBMCs supplied cDNA or gDNA.

The CDR3 sequence is 12 residues long. CDR1 is SGHRS, CDR2 YFSETQ, per germline. Trimming removed 0 bases at V and 7 bases at J, with 5 bases between. Per the original data handling: Cell counts per sample came from amplifying reference gene primers. The table came from immunoSEQ multiplex PCR; TCRdb's copy has only in-frame clones and leaves some out. V and J calls and clone size follow that table, whereas D and trimming were derived from the DNA. The sample has some 160,000 clones; approximately 90% are singletons. The source is a man between 18 and 35 years old with acute or convalescent COVID-19. Specimen: peripheral blood. The rearrangement uses TRBV5-1 and TRBJ1-5, with no clear D. CDR3 residues: CASSLGRQPQHF. The DNA for the CDR3 is TGCGCCAGCAGCTTGGGTCGGCAGCCCCAGCATTTT.